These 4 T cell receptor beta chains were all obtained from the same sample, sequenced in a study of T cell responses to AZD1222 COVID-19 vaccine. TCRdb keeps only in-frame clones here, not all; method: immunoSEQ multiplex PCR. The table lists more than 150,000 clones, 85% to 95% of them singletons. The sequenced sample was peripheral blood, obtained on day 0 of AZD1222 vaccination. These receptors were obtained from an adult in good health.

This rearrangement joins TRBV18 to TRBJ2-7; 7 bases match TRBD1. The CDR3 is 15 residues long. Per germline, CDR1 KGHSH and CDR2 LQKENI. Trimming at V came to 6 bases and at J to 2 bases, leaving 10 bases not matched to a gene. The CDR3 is CASSHPTDRAYEQYF. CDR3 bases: TGTGCCAGCTCCCACCCTACTGACAGGGCCTACGAGCAGTACTTC.

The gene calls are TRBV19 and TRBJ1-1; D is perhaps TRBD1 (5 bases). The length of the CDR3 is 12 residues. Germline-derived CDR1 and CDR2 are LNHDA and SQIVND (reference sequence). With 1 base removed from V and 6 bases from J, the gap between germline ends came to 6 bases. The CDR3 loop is CASSIGGAEAFF. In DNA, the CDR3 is TGTGCCAGTAGTATAGGGGGGGCTGAAGCTTTCTTT.

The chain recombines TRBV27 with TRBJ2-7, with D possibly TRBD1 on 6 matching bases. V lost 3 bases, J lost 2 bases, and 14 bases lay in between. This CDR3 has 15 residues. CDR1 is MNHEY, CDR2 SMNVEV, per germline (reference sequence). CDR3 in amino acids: CASSFQNRATYEQYF. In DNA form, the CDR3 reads TGTGCCAGCAGTTTTCAGAACAGGGCGACCTACGAGCAGTACTTC.

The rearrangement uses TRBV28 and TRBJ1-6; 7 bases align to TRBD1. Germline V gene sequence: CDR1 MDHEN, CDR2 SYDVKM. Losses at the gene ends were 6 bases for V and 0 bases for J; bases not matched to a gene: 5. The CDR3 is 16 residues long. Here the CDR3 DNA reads TGTGCCAGCAGCTGGGACAGCTTCTCCTATAATTCACCCCTCCACTTT. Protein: CASSWDSFSYNSPLHF.